One and the same sample provided the 20 T cell receptor beta chains below, sequenced in a study of response to subunit inactivated influenza vaccine. TCRdb reprocessed the RT-PCR reads via MiXCR and lists one record per CDR3 protein. The sample includes roughly 570,000 distinct CDR3 sequences, approximately 15% seen only once; the top ten take approximately 10%. The starting material was PBMCs from blood, obtained about 12 days after vaccination. These receptors originate from a man aged 45-65 years who received an inactivated influenza vaccine.

This clonotype has only a few counts. The rearrangement links TRBV19 to TRBJ2-1, with a possible D match to TRBD2 (7 bases). Trimming removed 4 bases from V and 6 bases from J, with 13 bases in between. The V gene's germline CDR1 is LNHDA and CDR2 SQIVND (reference sequence). This CDR3 is 14 amino acids long. The CDR3 here is CASSRGGASNEQFF. Here the CDR3 DNA reads TGTGCCAGTAGTAGGGGGGGGGCAAGCAATGAGCAGTTCTTC.

In nucleotides, the CDR3 is TGTGCCAGCAGCTTAGGGCCTGGAAACACCATATATTTT. Its translation: CASSLGPGNTIYF. This chain joins TRBV7-2 and TRBJ1-3; D is uncertain. This CDR3 contains 13 residues. CDR1 SGHTA and CDR2 FQGNSA come from the germline V gene. Trimming left V 1 base short and J 2 bases short, with 3 bases between.

In DNA, the CDR3 is TGTGCCAGCAGTTTATATTCGGGAGGGACCCAAGAGACCCAGTACTTC. Protein sequence: CASSLYSGGTQETQYF. The chain has TRBV12-3 or TRBV12-4 and TRBJ2-5; 8 bases are a match to TRBD2. The CDR3 length is 16 residues. V trimming: 2 bases; J trimming: 1 base; junction bases outside the gene matches: 6.

This clonotype occurred many times. This chain uses TRBV20-1 with TRBJ2-1; possible D gene TRBD2, 7 bases. This CDR3 contains 14 residues. V was trimmed by 6 bases and J by 4 bases, leaving 16 bases between them. Germline CDR1 DFQATT, CDR2 SNEGSKA (reference sequence). CDR3 nucleotides: TGCAGTGCGAGGTCGGGGGGCAGGTACAATGAGCAGTTCTTC. It yields the protein CSARSGGRYNEQFF.

This clonotype was seen a few times. The rearrangement links TRBV11-2 to TRBJ1-2, with a weak D call TRBD1 (6 bases). The V gene's germline CDR1 is SGHAT and CDR2 FQNNGV. The V and J ends lost 6 bases and 6 bases respectively, with 14 bases between them. The CDR3 has 13 residues. The CDR3 nucleotides read TGTGCCAGCAGGCCAGGGGTGGTAAATGGCTACACCTTC. This encodes CASRPGVVNGYTF. Full variable domain (remainder filled in from reference TRBV11-2 and TRBJ1-2): EAGVAQSPRYKIIEKRQSVAFWCNPISGHATLYWYQQILGQGPKLLIQFQNNGVVDDSQLPKDRFSAERLKGVDSTLKIQPAKLEDSAVYLCASRPGVVNGYTFGSGTRLTVV.

This chain connects TRBV7-9 to TRBJ2-5; 9 bases line up with TRBD1. The germline V gene has CDR1 SEHNR and CDR2 FQNEAQ (reference sequence). V lost 4 bases to trimming and J lost 1 base; unmatched junction nucleotides: 7. This CDR3 has 16 residues. The CDR3 is CASSSVDRGLQETQYF. The DNA of the CDR3 is TGTGCCAGCAGCTCAGTGGACAGGGGACTCCAAGAGACCCAGTACTTC.

This clonotype came up a few times. The chain joins TRBV19 to TRBJ2-5, with D perhaps assigned TRBD1 or TRBD2 (5 bases each). Looked up from germline, CDR1 is LNHDA and CDR2 is SQIVND (reference sequence). The CDR3 runs 15 residues. V lost 6 bases, J lost 5 bases, and 19 bases lay in between. CDR3 residues: CASRTRDQLKETQYF. For the CDR3, the DNA is TGTGCCAGTAGAACCCGGGACCAACTGAAGGAGACCCAGTACTTC.

The rearrangement joins TRBV12-3 or TRBV12-4 to TRBJ2-1, with 12 bases identical to TRBD2. The CDR3 is made up of 17 amino acids. J lost 7 bases, V lost 1 base, and 8 bases had no gene match. The CDR3 DNA reads as TGTGCCAGCAGTTTAGGGACTAGCGGGGACCTCTGGAATGAGCAGTTCTTC. It codes for CASSLGTSGDLWNEQFF.

This clonotype turned up a few times. The rearrangement joins TRBV7-9 to TRBJ1-6, with TRBD1 matching 8 bases. The CDR3 is 15 amino acids. CDR1 is SEHNR, CDR2 FQNEAQ, per germline (reference sequence). The trim removed 1 base at V and 6 bases at J, leaving 2 bases unmatched. The CDR3: CASSLGTGSNSPLHF. For the CDR3, the DNA is TGTGCCAGCAGCTTAGGGACAGGGAGTAATTCACCCCTCCACTTT.

This clonotype has a handful of counts. This chain links TRBV4-1 with TRBJ2-3; 8 positions match TRBD1. CDR3 size: 15 residues. Trimming took 1 base from V and 3 from J; bases not matched to a gene: 3. Germline values: CDR1 MGHRA, CDR2 YSYEKL. For the CDR3, the DNA is TGCGCCAGCAGCCAAGGGACAGGGCCAACAGATACGCAGTATTTT. It specifies CASSQGTGPTDTQYF.

This clonotype has just one count. The chain is built from TRBV7-2 and TRBJ2-5; possible D gene TRBD1, 7 bases. The ends were cut back, 4 bases at V and 4 bases at J, with 22 bases in the middle. Germline-derived CDR1 and CDR2 are SGHTA and FQGNSA. The CDR3 length is 17 residues. CDR3 sequence reads: CASSSGGGTVDRETQYF. The CDR3 bases are TGTGCCAGCAGCTCCGGTGGGGGGACAGTGGACCGAGAGACCCAGTACTTC.

This clonotype was recorded at least ten times. The chain joins TRBV28 to TRBJ2-5, with TRBD2 matching 16 bases. The length of the CDR3 is 19 residues. Unmatched junction bases numbered 13, after V lost 5 bases and J lost 4 bases. Looked up from germline, CDR1 is MDHEN and CDR2 is SYDVKM. CDR3 amino acids: CASSAVGTSGGAFRETQYF. The CDR3 nucleotides are TGTGCCAGCAGTGCGGTCGGGACTAGCGGGGGGGCATTTAGAGAGACCCAGTACTTC. Drawing the rest from reference TRBV28 and TRBJ2-5, the complete variable domain is DVKVTQSSRYLVKRTGEKVFLECVQDMDHENMFWYRQDPGLGLRLIYFSYDVKMKEKGDIPEGYSVSREKKERFSLILESASTNQTSMYLCASSAVGTSGGAFRETQYFGPGTRLLVL.

This sequence joins TRBV28 and TRBJ2-5, with no clear D. Trimming took 6 bases from V and 0 from J, leaving 11 bases between them. This CDR3 comprises 14 residues. Germline V lookup: CDR1 MDHEN, CDR2 SYDVKM. This CDR3 reads CASSRVGNQETQYF. The CDR3 DNA reads as TGTGCCAGCAGCCGAGTGGGGAACCAAGAGACCCAGTACTTC. The full variable domain, in which reference TRBV28 and TRBJ2-5 provide the parts outside the CDR3, is DVKVTQSSRYLVKRTGEKVFLECVQDMDHENMFWYRQDPGLGLRLIYFSYDVKMKEKGDIPEGYSVSREKKERFSLILESASTNQTSMYLCASSRVGNQETQYFGPGTRLLVL.

The sample holds a few counts of this clonotype. The chain recombines TRBV24-1 with TRBJ2-1; TRBD2 aligns across 8 bases. V was clipped by 4 bases and J by 2 bases; unmatched bases: 9. Germline-derived CDR1 and CDR2 are KGHDR and SFDVKD. The CDR3 consists of 17 residues. The CDR3 here is CATSDPLAGPTYNEQFF. CDR3 DNA: TGTGCCACCAGTGACCCTTTAGCGGGACCAACCTACAATGAGCAGTTCTTC.

This clonotype has just a few counts. The J gene is TRBJ2-1, the V gene TRBV5-1; 7 bases fit TRBD2. The trim removed 5 bases at V and 0 bases at J, leaving 5 bases unmatched. The CDR3 has 15 residues. Germline V CDR1 and CDR2: SGHRS, YFSETQ. The DNA for the CDR3 is TGCGCCAGCAGTAACCGGGACTACTCCTACAATGAGCAGTTCTTC. Its translation: CASSNRDYSYNEQFF.

This clonotype came up many times. The V and J genes are TRBV15 and TRBJ2-3; no firm D call. The V gene's germline CDR1 is LNHNV and CDR2 YYDKDF (reference sequence). The CDR3 has 15 amino acids. The V end was cut by 3 bases, the J end by 5 bases, with 15 bases between. CDR3 sequence (DNA): TGTGCCACCAGCAGTGGTCGAGTTTTAGGAGATACGCAGTATTTT. Translation: CATSSGRVLGDTQYF. The variable domain in full, with the rest retrieved from reference TRBV15 and TRBJ2-3, is DAMVIQNPRYQVTQFGKPVTLSCSQTLNHNVMYWYQQKSSQAPKLLFHYYDKDFNNEADTPDNFQSRRPNTSFCFLDIRSPGLGDTAMYLCATSSGRVLGDTQYFGPGTRLTVL.

V is TRBV12-3 or TRBV12-4 and J is TRBJ2-3; TRBD2 might be the D (5 bases). V dropped 6 bases and J dropped 3 bases, with 13 bases sitting between them. The length of the CDR3 is 14 residues. CDR3 region: CASSPLLVTDTQYF. CDR3 bases: TGTGCCAGCAGCCCACTACTAGTTACAGATACGCAGTATTTT.

This chain links TRBV20-1 with TRBJ1-1; D is possibly TRBD1 (5 bases). Germline V CDR1 and CDR2: DFQATT, SNEGSKA (reference sequence). The CDR3 runs to 15 residues. Trimming cost V 0 bases and J 2 bases, with 13 bases left between them. CDR3 loop: CSARDWGVFNTEAFF. The CDR3 DNA reads TGCAGTGCTAGAGATTGGGGGGTTTTTAACACTGAAGCTTTCTTT.

This chain links TRBV6-1 with TRBJ1-5; D unresolved. V dropped 1 base and J dropped 6 bases, with 13 bases sitting between them. This CDR3 has 15 amino acids. Germline-derived CDR1 and CDR2 are MNHNS and SASEGT. The CDR3 nucleotides are TGTGCCAGCAGTGAAGGGGTGGCAGGAGTTCAGCCCCAGCATTTT. Residues: CASSEGVAGVQPQHF.

V usage is TRBV29-1 and J usage is TRBJ2-3; D is ambiguous. This CDR3 comprises 14 residues. Trimming removed 2 bases from V and 4 bases from J, with 13 bases in between. CDR1 and CDR2 from the germline V gene are SQVTM and ANQGSEA. The CDR3: CSVETFLSPDTQYF. The CDR3 bases are TGCAGCGTTGAAACCTTCCTATCCCCAGATACGCAGTATTTT.